This T cell receptor (beta chain) stems from a study of cytomegalovirus exposure and HLA in healthy donors. The study, taken as a whole, reports: HLA allele associations emerged for some 16,000 TCR beta sequences in a later analysis, at 0.05 false discovery rate. In a later analysis, several top co-occurrence clusters appeared linked to parvovirus B19, influenza, CMV and Epstein-Barr virus. An analysis was carried out at a later point. It showed that HLA-associated TCR beta chains were more clonally expanded than equally common non-associated chains. Presence/absence analyses assumed roughly uniform sequencing depth across donors.

Remarks on this clone: Its antigen is not identified.

A multiplex PCR was run with 60 Vbeta primers and 13 Jbeta primers. The method was immunoSEQ multiplex PCR; TCRdb's version includes in-frame clones alone and lacks a portion of them. The sample has approximately 110,000 clones, 50% to 70% seen once. The CDR3 is 14 residues long. V lost 3 bases and J 7 bases, leaving 13 bases between the germline ends. The germline CDR1 and CDR2 sequences are SGHKS and YYEKEE (reference sequence). Sequenced material: PBMCs. The chain couples TRBV5-5 to TRBJ1-4; D not resolved. This TCR was sampled from a man aged 25 to 40 in good health and CMV-seropositive. CDR3 DNA: TGTGCCAGCAGCTCAGGTGAATTGGGTGAAAAACTGTTTTTT. Translation gives CASSSGELGEKLFF.